The present TCR beta chain was sequenced within a study of cytomegalovirus exposure and HLA in healthy donors. Findings of the study overall: A missense variant in DCLRE1C was later tied to TCR beta V- and J-gene trimming. It is likely that the observed cluster of highly shared sequence variants was a sequencing artifact. Available immune exposure information was restricted to CMV serostatus only.

On this clone: What it binds is unknown.

A multiplex PCR was run with 60 Vbeta primers and 13 Jbeta primers. Assay used: immunoSEQ multiplex PCR; TCRdb lists only in-frame clones, some missing. The sample has over 85,000 clones; roughly 60% are singletons. The V gene's germline CDR1 is MDHEN and CDR2 SYDVKM. The V gene lost 10 bases and the J gene lost 0 bases, with 9 bases spanning the gap. The CDR3 totals 12 residues. Sequenced material: PBMCs. The sequence was obtained from a human donor in good health. This rearrangement joins TRBV28 to TRBJ1-1, with D perhaps TRBD1 (5 bases). The CDR3 spells CAINRLNTEAFF. The CDR3 DNA is TGTGCCATCAACAGGTTGAACACTGAAGCTTTCTTT. The full variable domain, completed using reference TRBV28 and TRBJ1-1, is DVKVTQSSRYLVKRTGEKVFLECVQDMDHENMFWYRQDPGLGLRLIYFSYDVKMKEKGDIPEGYSVSREKKERFSLILESASTNQTSMYLCAINRLNTEAFFGQGTRLTVV.